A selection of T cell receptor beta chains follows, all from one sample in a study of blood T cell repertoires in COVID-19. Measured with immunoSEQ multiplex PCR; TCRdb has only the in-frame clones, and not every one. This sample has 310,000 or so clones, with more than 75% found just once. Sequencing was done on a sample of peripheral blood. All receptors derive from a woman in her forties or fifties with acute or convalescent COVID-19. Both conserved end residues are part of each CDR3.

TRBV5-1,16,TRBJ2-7,CASSLDWTEGPYEQYF
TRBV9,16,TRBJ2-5,CASSVEPNVATRTQYF
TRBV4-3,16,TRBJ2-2,CASSPRDRGFTGELFF
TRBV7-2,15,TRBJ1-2,CASSQRGDGVYGYTF
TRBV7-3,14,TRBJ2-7,CASSLEGTNYEQYF
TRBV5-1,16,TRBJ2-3,CASSLARGSGTDTQYF
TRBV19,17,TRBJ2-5,CASSKTSGRARQETQYF
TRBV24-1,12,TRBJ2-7,CATSGDSYEQYF
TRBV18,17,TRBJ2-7,CASSPPQGRAPNYEQYF
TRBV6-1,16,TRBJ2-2,CASSEGQGTSTGELFF
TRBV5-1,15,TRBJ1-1,CASSLEGETGTEAFF
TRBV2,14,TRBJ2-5,CASSGTSGQETQYF
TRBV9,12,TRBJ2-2,CASSVYTGELFF
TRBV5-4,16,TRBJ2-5,CASSRPSGQGKETQYF
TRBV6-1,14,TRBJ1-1,CASSEFPGNTEAFF
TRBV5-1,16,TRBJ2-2,CASSRTGGPGTGELFF
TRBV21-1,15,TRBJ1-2,CASSRQGATNYGYTF
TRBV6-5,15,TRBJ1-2,CASSPRRDIGVGYTF
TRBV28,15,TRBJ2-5,CATRRRGGRQETQYF
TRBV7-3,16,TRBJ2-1,CASSRNGLAGSNEQFF
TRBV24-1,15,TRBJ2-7,CATSDPGQGVREQYF
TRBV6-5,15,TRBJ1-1,CASSYSGTHRFEAFF
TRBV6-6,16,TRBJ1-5,CASSYSSGQGNQPQHF
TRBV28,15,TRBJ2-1,CASVQGTGQYNEQFF
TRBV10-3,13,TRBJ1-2,CAISDVQGNGYTF
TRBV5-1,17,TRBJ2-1,CASSWPQGLAGSNEQFF
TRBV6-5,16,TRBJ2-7,CASSYSRSGSSYEQYF
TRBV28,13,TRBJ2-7,CASKGGASYEQYF
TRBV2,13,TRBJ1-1,CASREYKNTEAFF
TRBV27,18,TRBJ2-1,CASSLGGRARRTYNEQFF
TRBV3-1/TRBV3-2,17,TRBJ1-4,CASSQDPYGETNEKLFF
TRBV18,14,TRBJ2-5,CASSPLRGQETQYF
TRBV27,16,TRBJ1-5,CASSLVGTGSNQPQHF
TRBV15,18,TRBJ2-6,CATSGGIAVHSGANVLTF
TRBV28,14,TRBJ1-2,CASITTTDNYGYTF
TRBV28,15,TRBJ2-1,CASSLGLAGGNEQFF
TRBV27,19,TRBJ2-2,CASSFPGLAGRYSTGELFF
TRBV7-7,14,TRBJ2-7,CASSSGQGSYEQYF
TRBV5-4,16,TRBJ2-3,CASSLESGRVTDTQYF
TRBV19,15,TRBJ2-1,CASSIASGPYNEQFF
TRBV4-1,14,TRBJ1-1,CASSQAYLNTEAFF
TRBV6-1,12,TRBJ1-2,CASSERSYGYTF
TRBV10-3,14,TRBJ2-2,CAINSQANTGELFF
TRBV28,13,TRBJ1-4,CASSLGRHEKLFF
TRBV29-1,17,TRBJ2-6,CSVTPGQGATGANVLTF
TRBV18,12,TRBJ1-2,CASSPGDYGYTF
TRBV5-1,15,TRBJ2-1,CASSLVAGLYNEQFF
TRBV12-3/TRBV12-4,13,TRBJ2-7,CASSWDTVYEQYF
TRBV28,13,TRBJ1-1,CASIPGANTEAFF
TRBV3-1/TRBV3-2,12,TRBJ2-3,CASGASTDTQYF
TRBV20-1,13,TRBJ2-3,CSASDGRGDTQYF
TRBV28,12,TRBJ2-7,CASSHRDYEQYF
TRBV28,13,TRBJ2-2,CASSFSDTGELFF
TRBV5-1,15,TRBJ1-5,CASSLSGGGNQPQHF
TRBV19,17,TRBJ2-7,CASSGTSGWGTSYEQYF
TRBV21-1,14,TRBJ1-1,CASSKGAGRTEAFF
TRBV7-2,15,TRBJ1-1,CASSSQTGRGAEAFF
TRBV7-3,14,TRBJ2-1,CASSPGTSVNEQFF